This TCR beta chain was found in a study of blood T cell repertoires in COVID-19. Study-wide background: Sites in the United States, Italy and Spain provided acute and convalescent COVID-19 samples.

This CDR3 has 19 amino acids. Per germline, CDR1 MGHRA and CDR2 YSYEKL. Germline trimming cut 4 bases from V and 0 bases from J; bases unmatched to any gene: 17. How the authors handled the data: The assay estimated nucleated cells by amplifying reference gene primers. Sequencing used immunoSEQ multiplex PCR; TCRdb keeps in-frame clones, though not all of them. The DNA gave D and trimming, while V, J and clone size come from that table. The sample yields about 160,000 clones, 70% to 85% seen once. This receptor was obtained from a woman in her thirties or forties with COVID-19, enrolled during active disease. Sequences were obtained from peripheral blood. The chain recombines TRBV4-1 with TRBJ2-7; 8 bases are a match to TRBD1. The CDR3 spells CASSRALGWTGPDSYEQYF. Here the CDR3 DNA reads TGCGCCAGCAGCCGAGCCCTGGGGTGGACAGGGCCTGACTCCTACGAGCAGTACTTC.